Shown below are 20 T cell receptor beta chains from a single sample sequenced in a study of CD8 T cells in Susac syndrome. RNA totalling roughly 0.5 to 1 ug underwent reverse transcription with random hexamers. TCRdb re-called the immunoSEQ multiplex PCR reads through MiXCR, storing one row per CDR3 protein. Of approximately 210,000 distinct CDR3 sequences listed, about 94% are singletons. Sequencing input: CD4+ T cells from PBMCs. Every receptor here comes from a human donor with Susac syndrome.

This chain uses TRBV30 with TRBJ2-1; possible D gene TRBD2, 7 bases. This CDR3 region has 14 residues. V lost 3 bases and J 8 bases, leaving 17 bases between the germline ends. In germline, CDR1 is GTSNPN, CDR2 SVGIG (reference sequence). CDR3 in DNA: TGTGCCTGGAGCGAGTGGGGGGCGGGGGATGAGCAGTTCTTC. Translation: CAWSEWGAGDEQFF.

The V gene is TRBV9, the J gene TRBJ2-5; 10 nucleotides line up with TRBD2. V was pared by 0 bases and J by 5 bases, with 4 bases of the junction left unmatched. CDR3 length: 15 amino acids. CDR1 and CDR2 from the germline V gene are SGDLS and YYNGEE. Here the CDR3 DNA reads TGTGCCAGCAGCGTAGGGGCACTAGCGGGGGAGACCCAGTACTTC. Its protein product is CASSVGALAGETQYF.

This clonotype was picked up a small number of times. V and J are TRBV5-4 and TRBJ2-7; perhaps D is TRBD1 or TRBD2 (5 bases each). The germline CDR1 and CDR2 sequences are SGHNT and YYREEE (reference sequence). The CDR3 extends over 15 amino acids. V was shortened by 0 bases and J by 6 bases, with 16 bases between the two germline ends. The CDR3 sequence is CASSLVLGEIGEQYF. The CDR3 nucleotides read TGTGCCAGCAGCTTGGTTCTGGGGGAGATCGGCGAGCAGTACTTC.

The chain is built from TRBV19 and TRBJ1-5, with D perhaps matching TRBD1 (5 bases). V was shortened by 10 bases and J by 5 bases, with 12 bases between the two germline ends. Germline lookup yields CDR1 LNHDA and CDR2 SQIVND (reference sequence). The length of the CDR3 is 12 residues. CDR3: CATRESDQPQHF. The CDR3 nucleotides are TGTGCCACCAGGGAATCAGATCAGCCCCAGCATTTT.

The chain has TRBV15 and TRBJ2-4; no definite D call. Per the germline V gene, CDR1 is LNHNV and CDR2 is YYDKDF (reference sequence). CDR3 size: 15 residues. The germline V and J ends were trimmed by 0 bases and 7 bases, with 13 bases remaining between them. The CDR3 is CATSRDFVVGNIQYF. The CDR3, as DNA: TGTGCCACCAGCAGAGATTTTGTGGTTGGGAACATTCAGTACTTC. Full variable domain (remainder filled in from reference TRBV15 and TRBJ2-4): DAMVIQNPRYQVTQFGKPVTLSCSQTLNHNVMYWYQQKSSQAPKLLFHYYDKDFNNEADTPDNFQSRRPNTSFCFLDIRSPGLGDTAMYLCATSRDFVVGNIQYFGAGTRLSVL.

The chain couples TRBV6-2 or TRBV6-3 to TRBJ2-2, with TRBD2 matching over 13 bases. Germline-derived CDR1 and CDR2 are MNHEY and SVGEGT. J was trimmed by 1 base and V by 6 bases; bases with no gene match: 2. The CDR3 is 16 residues long. CDR3 residues: CASRRTSGGNTGELFF. CDR3 in DNA: TGTGCCAGCAGGCGGACTAGCGGGGGGAACACCGGGGAGCTGTTTTTT.

The chain employs TRBV2 and TRBJ1-6; 7 bases match TRBD1. Germline V gene data show CDR1 as SNHLY and CDR2 as FYNNEI. The V gene end was trimmed by 3 bases and the J gene end by 7 bases; junction bases not matched to a gene: 3. The CDR3 sequence is 14 residues long. For the CDR3, the DNA is TGTGCCAGCAGTGAGGGACAGTGGAATTCACCCCTCCACTTT. Encoded protein: CASSEGQWNSPLHF.

The chain is built from TRBV30 and TRBJ1-1, with D possibly TRBD1 on 6 matching bases. Trimming pared 8 bases from V and 4 bases from J, leaving 11 bases between. Germline V gene lookup returns CDR1 GTSNPN and CDR2 SVGIG (reference sequence). The length of the CDR3 is 11 residues. CDR3 amino acids: CAADSLTEAFF. Here the CDR3 DNA reads TGTGCCGCGGACAGCCTCACTGAAGCTTTCTTT.

CDR3 coding DNA: TGTGCCAGCAGTTACTCCGGACAGATACTAGCCAAAAACATTCAGTACTTC. As protein: CASSYSGQILAKNIQYF. V gene TRBV6-5 combines with J gene TRBJ2-4; D may be TRBD1 (6 bases). Germline loops: CDR1 MNHEY, CDR2 SVGAGI. CDR3 size: 17 residues. V shed 0 bases and J shed 0 bases, with 12 bases lying between them.

This clonotype came up once. This chain connects TRBV7-2 to TRBJ2-5; D might be TRBD1 or TRBD2, each matching 5 bases. With 5 bases removed from V and 5 bases from J, the gap between germline ends came to 12 bases. The CDR3 is 13 residues long. CDR1 SGHTA and CDR2 FQGNSA come from the germline V gene. The CDR3 coding sequence is TGTGCCAGCAGCCGGGACGTACGGGAGACCCAGTACTTC. Translated, it gives CASSRDVRETQYF.

The genes are TRBV4-3 and TRBJ1-5; D perhaps matches TRBD1 (5 bases). Germline V CDR1 and CDR2: LGHNA, YSLEER. The CDR3 sequence is 15 residues long. The V gene lost 0 bases and the J gene lost 6 bases, with 12 bases spanning the gap. The CDR3 sequence is CASSQDQGEGQPQHF. The CDR3 DNA is TGCGCCAGCAGCCAAGATCAAGGGGAAGGTCAGCCCCAGCATTTT.

J is TRBJ1-6 and V is TRBV7-2; D call uncertain. The CDR3 consists of 14 residues. Germline-derived CDR1 and CDR2 are SGHTA and FQGNSA. V dropped 7 bases and J dropped 8 bases, with 15 bases sitting between them. CDR3 residues: CASTSAGRDSPLHF. The CDR3 DNA is TGTGCCAGCACCTCGGCGGGCAGAGATTCACCCCTCCACTTT.

The gene calls are TRBV4-3 and TRBJ1-2; 7 bases agree with TRBD1. The CDR3 extends over 15 amino acids. V was clipped by 0 bases and J by 0 bases; unmatched bases: 1. The germline V gene encodes CDR1 LGHNA and CDR2 YSLEER. CDR3 bases: TGCGCCAGCAGCCAAGAGAGGGGGCCTAACTATGGCTACACCTTC. It encodes CASSQERGPNYGYTF.

This chain links TRBV11-3 with TRBJ1-2; D possibly corresponds to TRBD1 (6 bases). From germline, CDR1 is SGHNT and CDR2 YENEEA. Trimming removed 7 bases at V and 0 bases at J, with 9 bases between. This CDR3 has 13 amino acids. CDR3 DNA sequence: TGTGCCAGCACCCGGACAGCTAACTATGGCTACACCTTC. Protein product: CASTRTANYGYTF.

The V and J genes are TRBV6-5 and TRBJ2-5; weak D call: TRBD1 (5 bases). The CDR3 sequence is 15 residues long. Trimming pared 6 bases from V and 4 bases from J, leaving 18 bases between. Germline assignment: CDR1 MNHEY and CDR2 SVGAGI. CDR3 residues: CASSPDSSWRETQYF. The CDR3 nucleotides are TGTGCCAGCAGCCCCGACAGTTCCTGGAGAGAGACCCAGTACTTC.

This chain uses TRBV20-1 with TRBJ2-7; D unresolved. The CDR3 runs 15 residues. CDR1 DFQATT and CDR2 SNEGSKA come from the germline V gene (reference sequence). The V and J ends lost 6 bases and 0 bases respectively, with 18 bases between them. The DNA of the CDR3 is TGCAGTGCCAGGTCTCCAGCCAGGAGCTCCTACGAGCAGTACTTC. Translating it yields CSARSPARSSYEQYF.

This chain links TRBV11-2 with TRBJ2-3; 12 bases line up with TRBD2. The CDR3 spans 16 residues. Germline assignment: CDR1 SGHAT and CDR2 FQNNGV. V gave up 5 bases and J gave up 5 bases; unmatched junction bases: 8. CDR3 amino acids: CASSARLAGALDTQYF. CDR3 in DNA: TGTGCCAGCAGCGCTAGACTAGCGGGGGCCCTAGATACGCAGTATTTT.

This clonotype was observed a single time. The rearrangement links TRBV5-1 to TRBJ2-7; possibly TRBD2 for D (5 bases). The CDR3 has 13 residues. Trimming took 4 bases from V and 2 from J, leaving 10 bases between them. CDR1 and CDR2 (germline): SGHRS, YFSETQ. CDR3 amino acids: CASSEGATYEQYF. CDR3 nucleotides: TGCGCCAGCAGCGAGGGAGCCACCTACGAGCAGTACTTC.

J is TRBJ1-2 and V is TRBV30; 12 positions agree with TRBD1. Germline V gene lookup returns CDR1 GTSNPN and CDR2 SVGIG (reference sequence). The V gene end was trimmed by 2 bases and the J gene end by 7 bases; junction bases not matched to a gene: 11. The CDR3 contains 16 residues. Here the CDR3 reads CAWSFLGTGGAGGYTF. Here the CDR3 DNA reads TGTGCCTGGAGTTTCCTTGGGACAGGGGGCGCAGGTGGCTACACCTTC.

The chain combines TRBV28 with TRBJ2-5; perhaps TRBD2 as D (6 bases). Between the trimmed V and J ends, which lost 7 bases and 7 bases, there was a span of 13 bases. Looked up from germline, CDR1 is MDHEN and CDR2 is SYDVKM. The CDR3 totals 12 residues. The DNA for the CDR3 is TGTGCCAGCACCTCACTGGGAGGGACCCAGTACTTC. Translation: CASTSLGGTQYF.